This TCR beta chain was sequenced for a study of cytomegalovirus exposure and HLA in healthy donors. V was trimmed by 6 bases and J by 0 bases, leaving 14 bases between them. This CDR3 has 15 amino acids. CDR1 is MDHEN, CDR2 SYDVKM, per germline. Primers included in the PCR were 60 Vbeta and 13 Jbeta primers. TCRdb's copy holds only in-frame clones and misses some; the assay was immunoSEQ multiplex PCR. The sample holds about 120,000 clones; around 80% are singletons and the top ten take about 2%. The sample consisted of PBMCs. The genes are TRBV28 and TRBJ1-1; possibly TRBD1 for D (6 bases). The origin of this receptor is a man under 40 in good health and CMV-seronegative. CDR3 protein: CASRPPRGVNTEAFF. CDR3 nucleotides: TGTGCCAGCAGACCCCCCAGGGGCGTGAACACTGAAGCTTTCTTT.